The T cell receptor (beta chain) under discussion was sequenced for a study of cytomegalovirus exposure and HLA in healthy donors. Germline V gene data show CDR1 as SGHVS and CDR2 as FQNEAQ. CDR3 length equals 14 residues. The V and J ends lost 5 bases and 6 bases, in that order; junction bases with no gene match: 5. Notes on the study in general: Being productive about 87% or about 30% of the time was typical of most TCR beta V segments in an earlier analysis. As a later analysis showed, several of the most significant clusters appeared to be linked to common viral pathogens. The CMV antigen specificity of a few CMV-associated chains was confirmed through in vitro analysis.

It was with 60 Vbeta and 13 Jbeta primers that the PCR ran. Here immunoSEQ multiplex PCR was the method, and the copy in TCRdb shows in-frame clones only, minus some. Counted here are fewer than 200,000 clones, 80% to 90% occurring once; the ten biggest clones make up 1.5% to 2%. Note on this clone: The target antigen is unknown.

The chain employs TRBV7-8 and TRBJ1-5; 9 positions match TRBD1. Sequenced input: PBMCs. This sequence originates from a man aged 35 to 55 in good health and CMV-seropositive. In DNA, the CDR3 is TGTGCCAGCAGCATGATACAGGGGGCTCAGCCCCAGCATTTT. Protein: CASSMIQGAQPQHF. Drawing the rest from reference TRBV7-8 and TRBJ1-5, the complete variable domain is GAGVSQSPRYKVAKRGQDVALRCDPISGHVSLFWYQQALGQGPEFLTYFQNEAQLDKSGLPSDRFFAERPEGSVSTLKIQRTQQEDSAVYLCASSMIQGAQPQHFGDGTRLSIL.